The clone carrying this T cell receptor (beta chain) was counted between two and nine times. Its target is unknown. The data are from a study of vaccination effects on CD4 cells after COVID-19. Here immunoSEQ multiplex PCR was the method, and the copy in TCRdb shows in-frame clones only, minus some. The repertoire has about 71,000 clones, approximately 70% of them found once; the top ten carry approximately 3.7%. ViraFEST assay sequencing came after antigen-specific CD4+ T cells were expanded with viral peptide pools. Cells that had been cultured for nine to eleven days were the source of isolated CD4+ T cells. Vaccine recipients had no previous SARS-CoV-2 infection; their nucleocapsid antibodies were negative. They grew roughly 2 million PBMC in each well, adding 7.5 to 10 IU/ml IL-2 and around 9.6 ug/ml peptides. Cultures had half their medium replaced with IL-2 medium on days 3 and 7. V trimming: 6 bases; J trimming: 0 bases; junction bases outside the gene matches: 3. This CDR3 is 14 amino acids long. The V gene's germline CDR1 is SNHLY and CDR2 FYNNEI.

Study-wide points: Convalescent patients in the study were few, and early post-infection timepoints were absent.

The source was CD4+ T cells from PBMCs cultured with HCoV-OC43 spike peptides, collected before COVID-19 vaccination. Subset indicated: HCoV-OC43 spike overlapping peptide pool stimulation. The sequence was collected from a human donor who received a COVID-19 vaccine. The chain uses TRBV2 and TRBJ2-7; 9 bases match TRBD2. CDR3 sequence: CASSATSGSYEQYV. As DNA, the CDR3 is TGTGCCAGCAGCGCGACTAGCGGCTCCTACGAGCAGTACGTC.